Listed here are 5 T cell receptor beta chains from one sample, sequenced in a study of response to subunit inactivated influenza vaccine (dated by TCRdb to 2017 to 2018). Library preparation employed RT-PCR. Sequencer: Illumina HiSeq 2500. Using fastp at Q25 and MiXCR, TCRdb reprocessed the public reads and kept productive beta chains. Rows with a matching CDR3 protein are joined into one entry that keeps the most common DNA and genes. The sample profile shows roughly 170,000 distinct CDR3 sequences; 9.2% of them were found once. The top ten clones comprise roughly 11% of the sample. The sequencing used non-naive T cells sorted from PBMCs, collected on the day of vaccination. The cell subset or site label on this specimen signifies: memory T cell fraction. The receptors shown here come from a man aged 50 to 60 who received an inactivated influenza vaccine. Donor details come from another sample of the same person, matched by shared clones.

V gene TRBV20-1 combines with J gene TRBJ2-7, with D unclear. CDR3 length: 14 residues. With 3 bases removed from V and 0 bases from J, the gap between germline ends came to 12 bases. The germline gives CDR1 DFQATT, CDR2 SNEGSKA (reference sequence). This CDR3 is CSARGQVNSYEQYF. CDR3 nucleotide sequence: TGCAGTGCTAGGGGCCAGGTCAACTCCTACGAGCAGTACTTC.

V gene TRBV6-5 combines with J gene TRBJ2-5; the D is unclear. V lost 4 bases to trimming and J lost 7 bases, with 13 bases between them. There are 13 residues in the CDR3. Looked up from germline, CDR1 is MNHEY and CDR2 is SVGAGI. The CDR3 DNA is TGTGCCAGCAGTTCTCCCCAGGCCGTGACCCAGTACTTC. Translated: CASSSPQAVTQYF.

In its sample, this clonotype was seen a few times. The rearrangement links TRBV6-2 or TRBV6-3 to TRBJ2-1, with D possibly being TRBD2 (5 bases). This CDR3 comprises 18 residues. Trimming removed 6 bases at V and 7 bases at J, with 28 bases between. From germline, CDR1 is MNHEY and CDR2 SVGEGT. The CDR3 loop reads CASSGETGRMERYNEQFF. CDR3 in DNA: TGTGCCAGCAGCGGGGAGACTGGACGGATGGAACGTTATAATGAGCAGTTCTTC.

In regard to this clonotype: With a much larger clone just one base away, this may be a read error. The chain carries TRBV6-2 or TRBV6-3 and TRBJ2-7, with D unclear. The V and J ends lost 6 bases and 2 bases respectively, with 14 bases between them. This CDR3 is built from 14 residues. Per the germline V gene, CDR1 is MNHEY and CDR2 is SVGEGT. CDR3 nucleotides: TGTGCCAGCAGCCGCACCATGGAAGCCTACGAGCAGTACTTC. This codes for CASSRTMEAYEQYF.

The chain's CDR3 is CASSPFSVTEQYF. CDR3 bases: TGTGCCAGCAGCCCCTTCTCGGTCACTGAGCAGTACTTC. The chain couples TRBV7-8 to TRBJ2-7; D call uncertain. The V gene's germline CDR1 is SGHVS and CDR2 FQNEAQ. The CDR3 length is 13 residues. V gave up 5 bases and J gave up 7 bases, with 15 bases separating them.